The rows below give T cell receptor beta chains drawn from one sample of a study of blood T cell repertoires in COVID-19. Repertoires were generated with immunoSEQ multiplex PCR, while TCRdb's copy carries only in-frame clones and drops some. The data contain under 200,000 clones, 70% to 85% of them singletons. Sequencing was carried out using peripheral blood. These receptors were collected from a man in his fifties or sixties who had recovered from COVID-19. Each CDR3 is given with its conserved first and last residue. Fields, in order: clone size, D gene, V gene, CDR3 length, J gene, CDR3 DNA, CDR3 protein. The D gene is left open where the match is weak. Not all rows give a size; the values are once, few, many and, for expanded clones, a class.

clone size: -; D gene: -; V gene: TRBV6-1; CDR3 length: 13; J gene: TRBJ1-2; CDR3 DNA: TGTGCCAGCAGTGAGTTAGGACAGAGAGGCTACACCTTC; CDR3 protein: CASSELGQRGYTF
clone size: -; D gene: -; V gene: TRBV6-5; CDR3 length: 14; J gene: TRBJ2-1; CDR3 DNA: TGTGCCCTAACTAAAACAGGGAAAACCGGTGAGCAGTTCTTC; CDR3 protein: CALTKTGKTGEQFF
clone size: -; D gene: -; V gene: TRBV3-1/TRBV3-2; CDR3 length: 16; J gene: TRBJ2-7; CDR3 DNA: TGTGCCAGCAGCCTCAGCGGTTCTCGAAGCTCCTACGAGCAGTACTTC; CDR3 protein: CASSLSGSRSSYEQYF
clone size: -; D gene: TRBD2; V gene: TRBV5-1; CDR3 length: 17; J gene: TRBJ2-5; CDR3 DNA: TGCGCCAGCAGCCCCCGGTCCCTAGCGGGGGCGGGGGAGACCCAGTACTTC; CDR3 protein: CASSPRSLAGAGETQYF
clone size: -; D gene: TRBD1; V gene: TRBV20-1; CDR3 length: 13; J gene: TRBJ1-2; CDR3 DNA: TGCAGTGCTAGTGGCGGGACAGGTTATGGCTACACCTTC; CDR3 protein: CSASGGTGYGYTF
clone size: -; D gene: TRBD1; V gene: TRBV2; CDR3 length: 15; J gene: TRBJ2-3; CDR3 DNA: TGTGCCAGCAGGCCACAGGGGGCTATGGCAGATACGCAGTATTTT; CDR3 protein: CASRPQGAMADTQYF
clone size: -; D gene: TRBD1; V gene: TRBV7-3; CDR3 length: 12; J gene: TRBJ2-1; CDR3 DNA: TGTGCCAGCAGCTCTCGGACAGGAAGGGCCATCTTC; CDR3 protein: CASSSRTGRAIF
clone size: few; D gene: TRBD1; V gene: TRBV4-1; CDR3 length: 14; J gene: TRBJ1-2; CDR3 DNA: TGCGCCAGCAGCTTACCCGGGACAGGGGCAAGCTACACCTTC; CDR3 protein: CASSLPGTGASYTF
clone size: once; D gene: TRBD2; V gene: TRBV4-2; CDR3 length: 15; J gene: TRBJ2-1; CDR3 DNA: TGTGCCAGCAGCCAGTCTAGCGGGGGGGCCGATGAGCAGTTCTTC; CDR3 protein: CASSQSSGGADEQFF
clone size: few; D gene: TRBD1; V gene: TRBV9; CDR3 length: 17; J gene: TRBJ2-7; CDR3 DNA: TGTGCCAGCAGCGTATTTCCCAACAGGGGCCGCGCCTACGAGCAGTACTTC; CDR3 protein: CASSVFPNRGRAYEQYF
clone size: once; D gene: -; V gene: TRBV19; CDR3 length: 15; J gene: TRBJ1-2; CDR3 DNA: TGTGCCAGTAGTATATTGGAAGGGGCGGACTATGGCTACACCTTC; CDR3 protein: CASSILEGADYGYTF
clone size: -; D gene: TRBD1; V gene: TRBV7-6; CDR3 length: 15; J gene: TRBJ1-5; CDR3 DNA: TGTGCCAGCAGCTTATCGGACAGGGTGAATCAGCCCCAGCATTTT; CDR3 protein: CASSLSDRVNQPQHF
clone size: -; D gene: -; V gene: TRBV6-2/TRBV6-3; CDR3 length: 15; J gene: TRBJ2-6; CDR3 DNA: TGTGCCAGCAGTTACGGCCCCTCTGGGGCCAACGTCCTGACTTTC; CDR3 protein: CASSYGPSGANVLTF
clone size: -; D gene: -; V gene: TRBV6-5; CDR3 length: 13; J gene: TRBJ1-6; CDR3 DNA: TGTGCCAGCAGCCTTGGACAGATAGCCACCCTCCACTTT; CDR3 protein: CASSLGQIATLHF
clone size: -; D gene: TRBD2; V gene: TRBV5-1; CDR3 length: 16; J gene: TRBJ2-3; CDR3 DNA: TGCGCCAGCAGCCTGCGAGCGGGGGGGAGCACAGATACGCAGTATTTT; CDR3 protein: CASSLRAGGSTDTQYF
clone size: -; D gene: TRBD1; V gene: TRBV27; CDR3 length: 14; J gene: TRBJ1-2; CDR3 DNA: TGTGCCAGCCAACAACAGGGGACTAACTATGGCTACACCTTC; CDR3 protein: CASQQQGTNYGYTF
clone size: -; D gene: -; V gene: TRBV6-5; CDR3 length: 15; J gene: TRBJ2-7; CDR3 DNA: TGTGCCAGCAGTTACTCCCCCCTCGACAGCTACGAGCAGTACTTC; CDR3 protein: CASSYSPLDSYEQYF
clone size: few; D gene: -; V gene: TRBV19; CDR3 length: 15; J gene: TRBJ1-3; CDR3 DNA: TGTGCCAGTGAAAGAACAGGGTTCTCTGGAAACACCATATATTTT; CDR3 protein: CASERTGFSGNTIYF
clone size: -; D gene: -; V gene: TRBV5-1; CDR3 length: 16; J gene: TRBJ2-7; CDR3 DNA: TGCGCCAGCAGCTTGTTGGGGACTTCCCAGTCCTACGAGCAGTACTTC; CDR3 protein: CASSLLGTSQSYEQYF
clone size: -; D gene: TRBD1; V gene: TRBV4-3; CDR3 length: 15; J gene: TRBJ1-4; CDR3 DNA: TGCGCCAGCAGCCAAGATACAGGGGTGAGTGAAAAACTGTTTTTT; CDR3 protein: CASSQDTGVSEKLFF
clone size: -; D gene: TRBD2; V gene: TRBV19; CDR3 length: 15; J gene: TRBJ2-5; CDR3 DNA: TGTGCCAGTACCGACCTACCGGGAGGACAAGAGACCCAGTACTTC; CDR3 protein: CASTDLPGGQETQYF
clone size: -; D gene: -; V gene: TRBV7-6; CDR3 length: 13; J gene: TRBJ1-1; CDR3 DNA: TGTGCCAGCAGCTCCCTCCCGAACACTGAAGCTTTCTTT; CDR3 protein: CASSSLPNTEAFF
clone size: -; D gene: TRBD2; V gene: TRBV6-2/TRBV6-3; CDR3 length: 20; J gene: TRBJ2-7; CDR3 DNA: TGTGCCAGCAGTTACGGGATACCGGGACTAGCGGGGGGCCTCTCCTACGAGCAGTACTTC; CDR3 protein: CASSYGIPGLAGGLSYEQYF
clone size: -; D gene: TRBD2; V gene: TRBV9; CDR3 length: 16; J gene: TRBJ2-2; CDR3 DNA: TGTGCCAGCAGCGTAGAAGCGGGGGGCCGAACCGGGGAGCTGTTTTTT; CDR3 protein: CASSVEAGGRTGELFF
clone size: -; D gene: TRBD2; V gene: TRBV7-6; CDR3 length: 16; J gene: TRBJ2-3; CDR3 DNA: TGTGCCAGCAGCTTAATCCGGGAGGCCGTTGGGGATACGCAGTATTTT; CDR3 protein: CASSLIREAVGDTQYF
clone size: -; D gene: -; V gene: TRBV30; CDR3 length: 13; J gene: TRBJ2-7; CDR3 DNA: TGTGCCTGGAGTGCCGACATTACCTACGAGCAGTACTTC; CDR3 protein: CAWSADITYEQYF
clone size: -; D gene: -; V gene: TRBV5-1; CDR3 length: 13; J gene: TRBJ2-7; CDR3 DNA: TGCGCCAGCAGCTTGGCCCTCTCCTACGAGCAGTACTTC; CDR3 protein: CASSLALSYEQYF
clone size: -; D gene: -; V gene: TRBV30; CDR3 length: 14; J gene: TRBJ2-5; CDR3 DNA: TGTGCCTGGAGTGTTGGGGGGGCCTGGGAGACCCAGTACTTC; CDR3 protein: CAWSVGGAWETQYF
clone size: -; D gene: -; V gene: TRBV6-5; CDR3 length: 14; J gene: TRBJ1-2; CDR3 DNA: TGTGCCAGCAGTTACTCGCTCAGGGGTGATGGCTACACCTTC; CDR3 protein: CASSYSLRGDGYTF
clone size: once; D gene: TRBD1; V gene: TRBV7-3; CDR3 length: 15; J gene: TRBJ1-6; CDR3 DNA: TGTGCCAGCAGCTTGACGGGACAGGGGAATTCACCCCTCCACTTT; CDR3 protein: CASSLTGQGNSPLHF
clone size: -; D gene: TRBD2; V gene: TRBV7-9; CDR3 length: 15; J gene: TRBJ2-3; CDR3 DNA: TGTGCCACCAGGACTAGCGGGGCACGCACAGATACGCAGTATTTT; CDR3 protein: CATRTSGARTDTQYF
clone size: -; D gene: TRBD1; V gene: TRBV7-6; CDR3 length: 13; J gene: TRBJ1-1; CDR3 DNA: TGTGCCAGCAGCTCGGACAGGGACACTGAAGCTTTCTTT; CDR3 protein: CASSSDRDTEAFF
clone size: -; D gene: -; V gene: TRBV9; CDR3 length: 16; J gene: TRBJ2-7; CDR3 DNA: TGTGCCAGCAGCGTAAGTCTGGACTCCAGCTCCTACGAGCAGTACTTC; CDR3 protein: CASSVSLDSSSYEQYF
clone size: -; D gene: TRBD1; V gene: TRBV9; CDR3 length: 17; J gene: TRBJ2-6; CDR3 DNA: TGTGCCAGCAGCCCACGCGGGACAGGGGCTGGGGCCAACGTCCTGACTTTC; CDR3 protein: CASSPRGTGAGANVLTF
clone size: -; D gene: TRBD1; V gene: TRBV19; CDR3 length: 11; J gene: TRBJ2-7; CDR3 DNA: TGTGCCACTCAGGGGGCCTACGAGCAGTACTTC; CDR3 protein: CATQGAYEQYF
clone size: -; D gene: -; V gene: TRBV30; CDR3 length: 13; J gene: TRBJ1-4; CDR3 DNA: TGTGCCTGGAGACAGTTTATGAATGAAAAACTGTTTTTT; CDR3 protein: CAWRQFMNEKLFF
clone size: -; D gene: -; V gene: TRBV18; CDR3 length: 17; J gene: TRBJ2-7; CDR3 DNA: TGTGCCAGCTCACCGATACGACAGTACCGAATCGAATACGAGCAGTACTTC; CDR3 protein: CASSPIRQYRIEYEQYF
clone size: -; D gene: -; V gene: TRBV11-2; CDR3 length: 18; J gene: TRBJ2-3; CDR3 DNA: TGTGCCAGCAGCTTAGGGTCGATTGACAGGGAGGATTGGGATACGCAGTATTTT; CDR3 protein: CASSLGSIDREDWDTQYF
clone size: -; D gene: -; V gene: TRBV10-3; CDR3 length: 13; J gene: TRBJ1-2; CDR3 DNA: TGTGCCATCACCATTCAGGAAAACTATGGCTACACCTTC; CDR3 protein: CAITIQENYGYTF
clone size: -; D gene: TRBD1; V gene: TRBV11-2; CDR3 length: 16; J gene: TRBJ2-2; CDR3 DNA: TGTGCCAGCAGCCTCAGGGGGAAGGCTGGCACCGGGGAGCTGTTTTTT; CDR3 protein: CASSLRGKAGTGELFF
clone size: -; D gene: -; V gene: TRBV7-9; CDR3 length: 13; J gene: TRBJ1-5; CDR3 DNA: TGTGCCAGCAGTAACGAGGTTAGTCAGCCCCAGCATTTT; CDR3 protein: CASSNEVSQPQHF
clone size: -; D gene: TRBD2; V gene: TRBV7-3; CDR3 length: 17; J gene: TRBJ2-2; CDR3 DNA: TGTGCCAGCAGCTACACTAGCGGGGGGATTAACACCGGGGAGCTGTTTTTT; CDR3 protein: CASSYTSGGINTGELFF
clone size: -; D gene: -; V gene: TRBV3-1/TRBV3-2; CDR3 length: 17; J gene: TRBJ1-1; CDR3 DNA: TGTGCCAGCAGCCAAGATTACGGGGTTCTGTTGAACACTGAAGCTTTCTTT; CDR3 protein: CASSQDYGVLLNTEAFF
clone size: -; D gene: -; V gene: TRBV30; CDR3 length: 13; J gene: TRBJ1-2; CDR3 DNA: TGTGCCTGGAGTGGGTTAGAGGACTATGGCTACACCTTC; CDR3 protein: CAWSGLEDYGYTF
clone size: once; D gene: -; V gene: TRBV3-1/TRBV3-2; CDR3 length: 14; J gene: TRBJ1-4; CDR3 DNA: TGTGCCAGCAGCCAGAGAATGGGGGGTGAAAAACTGTTTTTT; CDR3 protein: CASSQRMGGEKLFF
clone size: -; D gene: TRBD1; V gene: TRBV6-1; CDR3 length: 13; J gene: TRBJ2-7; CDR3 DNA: TGTGCCAGCAGTGAAGGGGACAGCTACGAGCAGTACTTC; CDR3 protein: CASSEGDSYEQYF
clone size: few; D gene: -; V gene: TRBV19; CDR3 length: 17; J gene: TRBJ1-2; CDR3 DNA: TGTGCCAGTAGTATATTGCCAGGGGTCACCCTTCGGTATGGCTACACCTTC; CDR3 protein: CASSILPGVTLRYGYTF